This is a list of T cell receptor beta chains from one sample in a study of T cell responses to AZD1222 COVID-19 vaccine. Clones were sequenced by immunoSEQ multiplex PCR, and TCRdb holds only the in-frame ones, with some missing. This table has around 110,000 clones, about 90% appearing once. The sequenced sample was peripheral blood, obtained on day 0 of AZD1222 vaccination. The receptors stem from an adult in good health. Each CDR3 is given with its conserved first and last residue. D genes are given only for firm matches. The size of a clone is reported for some rows only, either as once, few or many, or as a class for expanded clones.

DNA | CDR3 | size | J | V | D
TGTGCCAGTAAAATGACAGGGGGCTACGAGCAGTACTTC | CASKMTGGYEQYF | few | TRBJ2-7 | TRBV19 | TRBD1
TGCGCCAGCAGCTTGGAGTTAGCTCGGTACAATGAGCAGTTCTTC | CASSLELARYNEQFF | NA | TRBJ2-1 | TRBV5-1 | NA
TGTGCCAGCTCTATGGCGACAGGGGGTGATCAGCCCCAGCATTTT | CASSMATGGDQPQHF | NA | TRBJ1-5 | TRBV18 | TRBD1
TGTGCCAGCAGCTTAGTAGGGGACAGGGGCCACGAGCAGTACTTC | CASSLVGDRGHEQYF | NA | TRBJ2-7 | TRBV7-6 | TRBD1
TGTGCCAGCAGCTTGTTCGATGCCAGTCTAACAGATACGCAGTATTTT | CASSLFDASLTDTQYF | once | TRBJ2-3 | TRBV5-6 | NA
TGTGCCAGCAGCTTACAGGGGGAGGTTCAGCCCCAGCATTTT | CASSLQGEVQPQHF | NA | TRBJ1-5 | TRBV7-2 | TRBD1
TGTGCCAGCAGCCCCGTCGGTCGGAACACTGAAGCTTTCTTT | CASSPVGRNTEAFF | NA | TRBJ1-1 | TRBV6-2/TRBV6-3 | NA
TGCGCCAGCAGCCGCGAGGGGTCCCTCTATGGCTACACCTTC | CASSREGSLYGYTF | NA | TRBJ1-2 | TRBV5-1 | NA
TGTGCCAGCATCGGGACAGTTAATTCACCCCTCCACTTT | CASIGTVNSPLHF | NA | TRBJ1-6 | TRBV2 | TRBD1
TGTGCCAGCAGTTCCCGAAGGGACTACGAGCAGTACTTC | CASSSRRDYEQYF | few | TRBJ2-7 | TRBV12-3/TRBV12-4 | NA
TGTGCCAGCAGCTTAACCGGGGGAACAAGGGGTGAAGCTTTCTTT | CASSLTGGTRGEAFF | NA | TRBJ1-1 | TRBV7-9 | NA
TGTGCCAGTTTAAGGGGGCAGAACACCGGGGAGCTGTTTTTT | CASLRGQNTGELFF | NA | TRBJ2-2 | TRBV19 | TRBD1
TGTGCCAGCAGCTTAGGGACAGGTGACTATGGCTACACCTTC | CASSLGTGDYGYTF | NA | TRBJ1-2 | TRBV4-2 | TRBD1
TGTGCCAGCTCACCGAATCAGGGGCGTCAGCCCCAGCATTTT | CASSPNQGRQPQHF | NA | TRBJ1-5 | TRBV18 | NA
TGTGCCAGTTCACCGGTCTCTGGAAACACCATATATTTT | CASSPVSGNTIYF | NA | TRBJ1-3 | TRBV11-2 | NA
TGTGCCAGCAGAGTAGCGGGAGGCGGCACCGGGGAGCTGTTTTTT | CASRVAGGGTGELFF | NA | TRBJ2-2 | TRBV2 | TRBD2